This section outlines one TCR beta chain sequence together with its context. Antigen specificity is unknown. Notes on the study in general: The larger cohort examined one V-J beta rearrangement, not whole repertoires. In terms of TCR gene usage, tumor memory CD4+ T cells clustered together with blood and lymph node memory CD4+ cells, as well as with lymph node naive CD4+ cells. Greatest tumor Treg TCR overlap was with tumor naive CD4+ cells.

The germline V gene has CDR1 MNHNY and CDR2 SVGAGI (reference sequence). V gave up 5 bases and J gave up 4 bases, with 8 bases separating them. The CDR3 is 12 residues long. After constant-region reverse-primer amplification, full-length variable regions underwent semi-nested PCR with Nested Universal Primer A. Each CDR3 protein is one row after TCRdb ran MiXCR on the 5' RACE reads. The sample has thousands of distinct CDR3 sequences; about two thirds are singletons. The chain uses TRBV6-6 and TRBJ1-2; TRBD1 might be the D (6 bases). The TCR originated in a female donor with breast cancer. The sequenced sample consisted of naive CD4+ T cells sorted from blood. Subset of the sample: naive CD4+ T cells, CD4+CD45RA+CD25-. In DNA, the CDR3 is TGTGCCAGCAGTGCAGGGGTCTATGGCTACACCTTC. Residues: CASSAGVYGYTF.